The 10 T cell receptor beta chains presented below share a single source sample, sequenced in a study of T-cell reconstitution after alpha-beta-depleted transplantation in children. It was with unique molecular identifiers that the TCRbeta library was prepared. Each CDR3 protein is one row after TCRdb ran MiXCR on the PCR reads. Of roughly 200,000 distinct CDR3 sequences listed, approximately 6.3% are singletons. This specimen was PBMCs, taken before TCRalphabeta/CD19-depleted stem cell transplant. These receptors came from a boy aged 2 to 9 with acute lymphoblastic leukemia, due to receive a stem cell transplant.

Many counts were recorded for this clonotype. V usage is TRBV7-2 and J usage is TRBJ1-6, with 7 bases matching TRBD1. The CDR3 is 13 residues long. Trimming removed 6 bases from V and 5 bases from J; junction bases left unmatched: 1. Germline V gene lookup returns CDR1 SGHTA and CDR2 FQGNSA. CDR3 coding DNA: TGTGCCAGCAGGGGGACAGATAATTCACCCCTCCACTTT. Amino acids: CASRGTDNSPLHF.

The chain recombines TRBV11-3 with TRBJ2-5; D might be TRBD1 or TRBD2, each matching 5 bases. Germline CDR1 and CDR2: SGHNT and YENEEA. V was shortened by 0 bases and J by 1 base, with 9 bases between the two germline ends. The CDR3 covers 15 residues. This CDR3 reads CASSLDGDPQETQYF. DNA for the CDR3: TGTGCCAGCAGCTTAGACGGGGACCCCCAAGAGACCCAGTACTTC. Complete variable domain (other parts from reference TRBV11-3 and TRBJ2-5): EAGVVQSPRYKIIEKKQPVAFWCNPISGHNTLYWYLQNLGQGPELLIRYENEEAVDDSQLPKDRFSAERLKGVDSTLKIQPAELGDSAVYLCASSLDGDPQETQYFGPGTRLLVL.

This clonotype was found many times. The rearrangement links TRBV7-2 to TRBJ2-3, with a weak D call TRBD2 (6 bases). Germline lookup yields CDR1 SGHTA and CDR2 FQGNSA. CDR3 length: 15 amino acids. The V end was cut by 1 base, the J end by 3 bases, with 11 bases between. Here the CDR3 DNA reads TGTGCCAGCAGCTTAGGCGGGGAGCCTACAGATACGCAGTATTTT. Translated: CASSLGGEPTDTQYF.

This clonotype has a count of ten or more. V usage is TRBV19 and J usage is TRBJ1-5, with D possibly being TRBD1 (5 bases). Germline V gene data show CDR1 as LNHDA and CDR2 as SQIVND (reference sequence). The ends were cut back, 6 bases at V and 7 bases at J, with 13 bases in the middle. The CDR3 is 13 residues long. The CDR3 spells CASRDISDQPQHF. The CDR3 DNA follows: TGTGCCAGTAGGGACATTAGCGACCAGCCCCAGCATTTT.

This clonotype was detected many times. The CDR3 spells CASSSRDRAKETQYF. The CDR3 DNA follows: TGTGCCAGCAGCTCAAGGGACAGGGCGAAGGAGACCCAGTACTTC. This chain links TRBV7-9 with TRBJ2-5, with 9 bases matching TRBD1. The CDR3 consists of 15 residues. Germline V gene sequence: CDR1 SEHNR, CDR2 FQNEAQ (reference sequence). Germline trimming cut 4 bases from V and 5 bases from J; bases unmatched to any gene: 8.

This clonotype was detected a few times. The rearrangement joins TRBV7-9 to TRBJ1-2; 7 bases align to TRBD1. The CDR3 totals 10 residues. V shed 5 bases, J shed 13 bases, and the junction held 4 bases outside the gene matches. Germline V gene sequence: CDR1 SEHNR, CDR2 FQNEAQ (reference sequence). CDR3 bases: TGTGCCAGCAGCCCAGGGGGGGCCACCTTC. It yields the protein CASSPGGATF.

This clonotype was seen at least ten times. The chain is built from TRBV12-3 or TRBV12-4 and TRBJ2-1; D remains unclear. CDR3 length: 15 amino acids. The ends were cut back, 5 bases at V and 8 bases at J, with 19 bases in the middle. CDR3 in DNA: TGTGCCAGCAGTACCCCCGGTGGCCTCTGGTATGAGCAGTTCTTC. It codes for CASSTPGGLWYEQFF.

This clonotype was recorded at least ten times. This chain joins TRBV14 and TRBJ1-2; D is undetermined. There are 14 residues in the CDR3. Germline V gene sequence: CDR1 SGHDN, CDR2 FVKESK. The V gene lost 6 bases and the J gene lost 3 bases, with 14 bases spanning the gap. The CDR3 bases are TGTGCCAGCAGTCAGACCGGAGTTGACTATGGCTACACCTTC. Protein: CASSQTGVDYGYTF.

This clonotype was recorded many times. The V call is TRBV4-2, the J call TRBJ1-2; no clear D. Per germline, CDR1 LGHNA and CDR2 YNFKEQ. V was cut by 1 base and J by 0 bases, with 3 bases left in between. The CDR3 spans 13 residues. CDR3 DNA: TGTGCCAGCAGCCAAGGAACTAACTATGGCTACACCTTC. The encoded protein is CASSQGTNYGYTF.

In this sample, this clonotype turned up a few times. The chain couples TRBV10-3 to TRBJ1-3, with D perhaps TRBD1 (6 bases). The germline V and J ends were trimmed by 0 bases and 0 bases, with 9 bases remaining between them. This CDR3 spans 16 amino acids. The germline V gene has CDR1 ENHRY and CDR2 SYGVKD. Written as DNA, the CDR3 is TGTGCCATCAGTGAGTCTGGGACATCCTCTGGAAACACCATATATTTT. This encodes CAISESGTSSGNTIYF.